This T cell receptor beta chain was recorded in a study of cytomegalovirus exposure and HLA in healthy donors. Whole-study context: There were 88 million or so unique TCRs (from HLA-typed donors) in an early data release. Study outcomes and limitations: TCR beta chain V- and J-gene trimming was linked, in a later analysis, to a missense variant in DCLRE1C. A later analysis showed TCR association rates differing by HLA locus, peaking at DRB1 and lowest at HLA-C.

The PCR made use of 60 Vbeta and 13 Jbeta primers. Source study methods: The count from a later analysis was 65 million to 90 million unique TCR beta chains, 9 million to 12 million of them shared. The table came from immunoSEQ multiplex PCR; TCRdb's copy has only in-frame clones and leaves some out. V and J calls and clone size are those listed in that table; D and trimming were worked out from the DNA. The sample includes about 130,000 clones, 65% to 80% of them seen just once. About this clone: The antigen is undetermined.

The germline V and J ends were trimmed by 8 bases and 6 bases, with 13 bases remaining between them. CDR1 and CDR2 (germline): MNHEY, SVGAGI. CDR3 length: 13 amino acids. This receptor was taken from a man in his forties in good health and CMV-seronegative. Material for sequencing was PBMCs. The rearrangement uses TRBV6-5 and TRBJ2-2; D might be TRBD1 (5 bases). DNA of the CDR3: TGTGCCAGCCACTCCAGGGATGCCGGGGAGCTGTTTTTT. This gives the protein CASHSRDAGELFF.